The 9 T cell receptor beta chains below come from one sample, sequenced in a study of molecular identifiers for immune sequencing clone quantification. TCRdb fed the PCR reads into MiXCR, producing one record per CDR3 protein. The sample shows around 480,000 distinct CDR3 sequences, about 25% of them seen only once. Sequencing input: naive CD8+ T cells from blood, with Jurkat cell RNA spiked in. The subset: FACS-sorted CD8+CD4-CCR7+CD45RA+ naive T cells. All receptors derive from a human donor in good health. Some libraries in this study had Jurkat cell RNA spiked in.

The chain links TRBV19 to TRBJ1-2; D is ambiguous. Trimming removed 6 bases at V and 0 bases at J, with 5 bases between. CDR3 length: 12 residues. Germline V CDR1 and CDR2: LNHDA, SQIVND (reference sequence). The CDR3 is CASSPANYGYTF. The CDR3 nucleotides read TGTGCCAGTAGCCCGGCTAACTATGGCTACACCTTC.

CDR3 sequence reads: CASSLVDPPDTEAFF. The CDR3 DNA follows: TGTGCCAGCAGCTTGGTAGACCCCCCGGATACTGAAGCTTTCTTT. The chain uses TRBV7-9 and TRBJ1-1, with D uncertain. This CDR3 is 15 amino acids long. V lost 3 bases and J 5 bases, leaving 16 bases between the germline ends. Looked up from germline, CDR1 is SEHNR and CDR2 is FQNEAQ (reference sequence).

The DNA for the CDR3 is TGCGCCAGCAGCCAAGTCGGACAGGGGGCCACTGAAGCTTTCTTT. Protein sequence: CASSQVGQGATEAFF. The chain links TRBV4-1 to TRBJ1-1; TRBD1 matches 11 bases. The CDR3 extends over 15 amino acids. Trimming took 1 base from V and 4 from J; bases not matched to a gene: 2. CDR1 and CDR2 (germline): MGHRA, YSYEKL.

This clonotype has at least ten counts. The V and J genes are TRBV27 and TRBJ2-7; D remains unclear. The V gene's germline CDR1 is MNHEY and CDR2 SMNVEV (reference sequence). V lost 0 bases, J lost 2 bases, and 5 bases lay in between. CDR3 length equals 13 residues. DNA of the CDR3: TGTGCCAGCAGTTTATCCCGCGCCTACGAGCAGTACTTC. Amino acids: CASSLSRAYEQYF.

The rearrangement uses TRBV7-9 and TRBJ1-6; D ambiguous. The CDR3 loop spans 15 amino acids. Germline loops: CDR1 SEHNR, CDR2 FQNEAQ (reference sequence). V was clipped by 1 base and J by 4 bases, with 8 bases between them. This CDR3 reads CASSLEVRYNSPLHF. The CDR3 DNA reads as TGTGCCAGCAGCTTAGAAGTGAGGTATAATTCACCCCTCCACTTT.

Only a few counts were recorded for this clonotype. The rearrangement links TRBV12-3 or TRBV12-4 to TRBJ2-3, with 7 nucleotides matching TRBD2. This CDR3 is 14 amino acids long. Trimming took 3 bases from V and 4 from J; bases not matched to a gene: 4. DNA of the CDR3: TGTGCCAGCAGTTTCCTCCTAGCGGCAGATACGCAGTATTTT. Translated: CASSFLLAADTQYF.

The V and J genes are TRBV7-2 and TRBJ2-7; D gene ambiguous. Trimming removed 6 bases at V and 6 bases at J, with 15 bases between. The CDR3 length is 13 residues. The germline V gene encodes CDR1 SGHTA and CDR2 FQGNSA. The CDR3 DNA follows: TGTGCCAGCAGTGACCCCCCGGGCGTCGAGCAGTACTTC. Its protein is CASSDPPGVEQYF. The full variable domain, in which reference TRBV7-2 and TRBJ2-7 provide the parts outside the CDR3, is GAGVSQSPSNKVTEKGKDVELRCDPISGHTALYWYRQSLGQGLEFLIYFQGNSAPDKSGLPSDRFSAERTGGSVSTLTIQRTQQEDSAVYLCASSDPPGVEQYFGPGTRLTVT.

About this clonotype: A read error may be the cause here, since a much bigger clone is one base away. This rearrangement joins TRBV4-1 to TRBJ2-5, with unresolved D. The CDR3 contains 14 residues. Germline CDR1 MGHRA, CDR2 YSYEKL. Trimming pared 1 base from V and 0 bases from J, leaving 6 bases between. Written as DNA, the CDR3 is TGCGCCAGCAGCCAAGTTCCATACCAAGAGACCCAGTACTTC. This gives the protein CASSQVPYQETQYF.

The J gene is TRBJ2-7, the V gene TRBV6-5; 7 bases line up with TRBD2. The CDR3 has 13 residues. CDR1 and CDR2 (germline): MNHEY, SVGAGI. J gave up 3 bases and V 11 bases, and 10 bases lay outside the gene matches. CDR3 nucleotides: TGTGCCGCGGGGCTAGCGGTAAACTACGAGCAGTACTTC. Amino acids: CAAGLAVNYEQYF.